The rows below give T cell receptor beta chains drawn from one sample of a study of cytomegalovirus exposure and HLA in healthy donors. Using immunoSEQ multiplex PCR, the repertoire was profiled, and TCRdb retains in-frame clones only, with some absent. The sample lists approximately 88,000 clones; under 65% were seen once. Input material: PBMCs. Receptor source: a man aged 60 to 69 in good health and CMV-seronegative. Each CDR3 is given with its conserved first and last residue. Fields, in order: J gene, V gene, clone size, D gene, CDR3 DNA, CDR3 protein. D genes are given only for firm matches. Size is omitted from some rows. Given values are once, few, many or a class for expanded clones.

j_gene: TRBJ1-2
v_gene: TRBV23-1
abundance: few
d_gene: TRBD1
CDR3nt: TGCGCCAGCAGTCAATCTTACCGGACAGGGGCGGACTATGGCTACACCTTC
CDR3aa: CASSQSYRTGADYGYTF

j_gene: TRBJ2-1
v_gene: TRBV11-2
abundance: NA
d_gene: TRBD1
CDR3nt: TGTGCCAGCAGCGCACCGAGGACAGGGACGGGAAGGATCTACAATGAGCAGTTCTTC
CDR3aa: CASSAPRTGTGRIYNEQFF

j_gene: TRBJ1-2
v_gene: TRBV29-1
abundance: NA
d_gene: NA
CDR3nt: TGCAGCGTTGTGGGCCGAGGGAGACCCCATGGCTACACCTTC
CDR3aa: CSVVGRGRPHGYTF

j_gene: TRBJ2-1
v_gene: TRBV5-4
abundance: NA
d_gene: TRBD2
CDR3nt: TGTGCCAGCAGGGCGGCTAGCGGGAGACCCAGCTCCTACAATGAGCAGTTCTTC
CDR3aa: CASRAASGRPSSYNEQFF

j_gene: TRBJ2-1
v_gene: TRBV29-1
abundance: NA
d_gene: NA
CDR3nt: TGCAGCATGTCAATCGGGGATGAGCAGTTCTTC
CDR3aa: CSMSIGDEQFF

j_gene: TRBJ2-7
v_gene: TRBV11-2
abundance: few
d_gene: TRBD2
CDR3nt: TGTGCCAGCAGGCGAAGCGGGGGCCTTACCTACGAGCAGTACTTC
CDR3aa: CASRRSGGLTYEQYF

j_gene: TRBJ2-1
v_gene: TRBV5-1
abundance: NA
d_gene: TRBD2
CDR3nt: TGCGCCAGCAGCTGGGACGCGACTAGCGGGAGGGACGATGAGCAGTTCTTC
CDR3aa: CASSWDATSGRDDEQFF

j_gene: TRBJ1-1
v_gene: TRBV6-4
abundance: NA
d_gene: TRBD1
CDR3nt: TGTGCCAGCAGTGCCGGGACAGGGACCACTGAAGCTTTCTTT
CDR3aa: CASSAGTGTTEAFF

j_gene: TRBJ2-1
v_gene: TRBV10-1
abundance: NA
d_gene: TRBD2
CDR3nt: TGCGCCAGCAGTGACCTCGGGACTAGCGGGATCAATGAGCAGTTCTTC
CDR3aa: CASSDLGTSGINEQFF

j_gene: TRBJ2-1
v_gene: TRBV23-1
abundance: few
d_gene: NA
CDR3nt: TGCGCCAGCCCTCCGGGACAAAATGGGGATGAGCAGTTCTTC
CDR3aa: CASPPGQNGDEQFF

j_gene: TRBJ2-1
v_gene: TRBV7-6
abundance: few
d_gene: TRBD2
CDR3nt: TGTGCCAGCAGCCGACTAGCAGGCTCTTACAATGAGCAGTTCTTC
CDR3aa: CASSRLAGSYNEQFF

j_gene: TRBJ2-7
v_gene: TRBV19
abundance: few
d_gene: NA
CDR3nt: TGTGCCAGTAGCGAGTTGGACGAGCAGTACTTC
CDR3aa: CASSELDEQYF

j_gene: TRBJ2-3
v_gene: TRBV5-1
abundance: NA
d_gene: TRBD1
CDR3nt: TGCGCCAGCAGCTTCCTTACAGGGGTCGGAACAGATACGCAGTATTTT
CDR3aa: CASSFLTGVGTDTQYF

j_gene: TRBJ2-4
v_gene: TRBV5-1
abundance: few
d_gene: NA
CDR3nt: TGCGCCAGCAGCTCGGACCTAAACAGGGCCATAGGCATTCAGTACTTC
CDR3aa: CASSSDLNRAIGIQYF

j_gene: TRBJ1-2
v_gene: TRBV10-2
abundance: NA
d_gene: NA
CDR3nt: TGCGCCAGCAGTGAGGACTTCGGATCTATGTACACCTTC
CDR3aa: CASSEDFGSMYTF

j_gene: TRBJ2-7
v_gene: TRBV5-1
abundance: NA
d_gene: TRBD2
CDR3nt: TGCGCCAGCAGCGTGACTAGCGGGGGGCGCGAGCAGTACTTC
CDR3aa: CASSVTSGGREQYF

j_gene: TRBJ2-3
v_gene: TRBV10-3
abundance: few
d_gene: NA
CDR3nt: TGTGCCATCAGTGAGCCCCCCACACACCGCACAGATACGCAGTATTTT
CDR3aa: CAISEPPTHRTDTQYF

j_gene: TRBJ2-5
v_gene: TRBV30
abundance: NA
d_gene: TRBD2
CDR3nt: TGTGCCTGGAGTGGATCTAGCGGGGGGGGGACCCAGTACTTC
CDR3aa: CAWSGSSGGGTQYF

j_gene: TRBJ2-1
v_gene: TRBV7-3
abundance: NA
d_gene: TRBD1
CDR3nt: TGTGCCAGCAGCGCAGACAGGGACGACAATGAGCAGTTCTTC
CDR3aa: CASSADRDDNEQFF

j_gene: TRBJ2-2
v_gene: TRBV19
abundance: NA
d_gene: NA
CDR3nt: TGTGCCAGTAGTATCATAGCTGGAAACACCGGGGAGCTGTTTTTT
CDR3aa: CASSIIAGNTGELFF

j_gene: TRBJ1-1
v_gene: TRBV7-9
abundance: NA
d_gene: NA
CDR3nt: TGTGCCAGCAGCTTAGGCCCCGAACTCCACGCTCCTGTTGAAGCTTTCTTT
CDR3aa: CASSLGPELHAPVEAFF

j_gene: TRBJ1-2
v_gene: TRBV5-8
abundance: NA
d_gene: NA
CDR3nt: TGTGCCACCGAGATTGTTTGGGCCTTCAATGGCTACACCTTC
CDR3aa: CATEIVWAFNGYTF

j_gene: TRBJ2-5
v_gene: TRBV5-1
abundance: NA
d_gene: NA
CDR3nt: TGCGCCAGCAGCTTGGCCGGACAGTACCTTGCCCAGTACTTC
CDR3aa: CASSLAGQYLAQYF

j_gene: TRBJ2-3
v_gene: TRBV11-3
abundance: NA
d_gene: TRBD2
CDR3nt: TGTGCCAGCAGCTTCTCTGTCGGGGGGAGCACAGATACGCAGTATTTT
CDR3aa: CASSFSVGGSTDTQYF

j_gene: TRBJ2-7
v_gene: TRBV21-1
abundance: NA
d_gene: NA
CDR3nt: TGTGCCAGCAGCAAGGGAGACAGGGTTGGCTCCTACGAGCAGTACTTC
CDR3aa: CASSKGDRVGSYEQYF

j_gene: TRBJ2-3
v_gene: TRBV6-1
abundance: NA
d_gene: TRBD2
CDR3nt: TGTGCCAGCAGTTCCGGGACTACAACAGATACGCAGTATTTT
CDR3aa: CASSSGTTTDTQYF

j_gene: TRBJ1-3
v_gene: TRBV6-5
abundance: NA
d_gene: TRBD1
CDR3nt: TGTGCCAGCCGACGGACAGGTCAGGGACACACCATATATTTT
CDR3aa: CASRRTGQGHTIYF

j_gene: TRBJ2-3
v_gene: TRBV11-2
abundance: NA
d_gene: NA
CDR3nt: TGTGCCAGCAGCTCTCTTAGCGCACTCACAGATACGCAGTATTTT
CDR3aa: CASSSLSALTDTQYF

j_gene: TRBJ2-3
v_gene: TRBV5-6
abundance: NA
d_gene: TRBD2
CDR3nt: TGTGCCAGCAGCCCTATGACTAGCGGGAGAACAGATACGCAGTATTTT
CDR3aa: CASSPMTSGRTDTQYF

j_gene: TRBJ1-1
v_gene: TRBV6-5
abundance: NA
d_gene: NA
CDR3nt: TGTGCCAGCAAAACAGGGAACACTGAAGCTTTCTTT
CDR3aa: CASKTGNTEAFF

j_gene: TRBJ1-5
v_gene: TRBV2
abundance: NA
d_gene: NA
CDR3nt: TGTGCCAGCAGTGATGGTTCGGGGGGCAATCAGCCCCAGCATTTT
CDR3aa: CASSDGSGGNQPQHF

j_gene: TRBJ2-1
v_gene: TRBV5-4
abundance: NA
d_gene: NA
CDR3nt: TGTGCCAGCTCTAAGGGGGGGGACCCACGATCAAATGAGCAGTTCTTC
CDR3aa: CASSKGGDPRSNEQFF

j_gene: TRBJ2-2
v_gene: TRBV10-3
abundance: once
d_gene: TRBD1
CDR3nt: TGTGCCATCAGTGAGATCCAGGGGGACCTCACCGGGGAGCTGTTTTTT
CDR3aa: CAISEIQGDLTGELFF

j_gene: TRBJ1-6
v_gene: TRBV6-6
abundance: NA
d_gene: NA
CDR3nt: TGTGCCAGCAGTTGGCTTGTGGATAATTCACCCCTCCACTTT
CDR3aa: CASSWLVDNSPLHF

j_gene: TRBJ1-2
v_gene: TRBV19
abundance: NA
d_gene: TRBD1
CDR3nt: TGTGCCAGTAGTACCGCCGCAGGGGGCGGTTATGGCTACACCTTC
CDR3aa: CASSTAAGGGYGYTF

j_gene: TRBJ1-5
v_gene: TRBV5-1
abundance: NA
d_gene: TRBD1
CDR3nt: TGCGCCAGCAGACTAGGGACAGGGGGCACTCAGCCCCAGCATTTT
CDR3aa: CASRLGTGGTQPQHF

j_gene: TRBJ2-3
v_gene: TRBV6-1
abundance: few
d_gene: TRBD2
CDR3nt: TGTGCCAGCACCCTAGCGGGAGGTGACACAGATACGCAGTATTTT
CDR3aa: CASTLAGGDTDTQYF

j_gene: TRBJ2-3
v_gene: TRBV5-6
abundance: NA
d_gene: NA
CDR3nt: TGTGCCAGCAGCTTTCCGACAGGCACAGATACGCAGTATTTT
CDR3aa: CASSFPTGTDTQYF

j_gene: TRBJ1-2
v_gene: TRBV9
abundance: few
d_gene: TRBD1
CDR3nt: TGTGCCAGCAGCGTAGTCCAGGGGGTAGGCTACACCTTC
CDR3aa: CASSVVQGVGYTF

j_gene: TRBJ2-2
v_gene: TRBV7-2
abundance: few
d_gene: TRBD2
CDR3nt: TGTGCCAGCAGCTTAGTCATAGCGGGGGGGTTTAGGGCCGGGGAGCTGTTTTTT
CDR3aa: CASSLVIAGGFRAGELFF

j_gene: TRBJ1-3
v_gene: TRBV30
abundance: NA
d_gene: TRBD1
CDR3nt: TGTGCCTGGAGTGTGAGGGGGCGACCCCTGGGAGGAAACACCATATATTTT
CDR3aa: CAWSVRGRPLGGNTIYF

j_gene: TRBJ1-4
v_gene: TRBV18
abundance: NA
d_gene: NA
CDR3nt: TGTGCCAGCTCACCCTCTCCCCAGACAACTAATGAAAAACTGTTTTTT
CDR3aa: CASSPSPQTTNEKLFF

j_gene: TRBJ2-2
v_gene: TRBV5-6
abundance: NA
d_gene: NA
CDR3nt: TGTGCCAGCAGCTTGTATAGGGGATCAGGAATTTCGAACACCGGGGAGCTGTTTTTT
CDR3aa: CASSLYRGSGISNTGELFF

j_gene: TRBJ2-7
v_gene: TRBV2
abundance: NA
d_gene: NA
CDR3nt: TGTGCCAGCAGTGTGTTACCTGGGAGGCCATCTCGCTACGAGCAGTACTTC
CDR3aa: CASSVLPGRPSRYEQYF

j_gene: TRBJ2-5
v_gene: TRBV15
abundance: NA
d_gene: NA
CDR3nt: TGTGCCACCAGCTTAGGGCTAGCGATGGCCCAAGAGACCCAGTACTTC
CDR3aa: CATSLGLAMAQETQYF

j_gene: TRBJ2-7
v_gene: TRBV18
abundance: NA
d_gene: TRBD1
CDR3nt: TGTGCCAGCTCTAATAAGGGACAGGGGGACGAGCAGTACTTC
CDR3aa: CASSNKGQGDEQYF

j_gene: TRBJ1-2
v_gene: TRBV28
abundance: NA
d_gene: NA
CDR3nt: TGTGCCAGCCTGCGGTATGGCTACACCTTC
CDR3aa: CASLRYGYTF

j_gene: TRBJ1-1
v_gene: TRBV10-3
abundance: once
d_gene: NA
CDR3nt: TGTGCCATCAGTGAGGGCGCGGGCCTTCTGAACACTGAAGCTTTCTTT
CDR3aa: CAISEGAGLLNTEAFF

j_gene: TRBJ2-7
v_gene: TRBV4-1
abundance: few
d_gene: NA
CDR3nt: TGCGCCAGCAGCCATCTAGTGCTCTCCTACGAGCAGTACTTC
CDR3aa: CASSHLVLSYEQYF

j_gene: TRBJ2-3
v_gene: TRBV6-6
abundance: NA
d_gene: NA
CDR3nt: TGTGCCAGCAGTTACGTGGGGGCCACAGATACGCAGTATTTT
CDR3aa: CASSYVGATDTQYF

j_gene: TRBJ2-7
v_gene: TRBV6-6
abundance: few
d_gene: NA
CDR3nt: TGTGCCACCACACAGGTGTTAGAGCAGTACTTC
CDR3aa: CATTQVLEQYF

j_gene: TRBJ1-1
v_gene: TRBV27
abundance: NA
d_gene: NA
CDR3nt: TGTGCCAGCAGACGGACTCCTATCGGTATGAACACTGAAGCTTTCTTT
CDR3aa: CASRRTPIGMNTEAFF